The clone carrying this T cell receptor (beta chain) was recorded only once. Its antigen is unknown. The sample comes from a study of PD-1 blockade in mismatch repair-deficient tumors. Across the study: Patients had 12 mismatch repair-deficient cancer types, all previously treated and progressing. Overall study results and limits: Tumor-resident clones, often absent from pretreatment blood, expanded after pembrolizumab and then contracted.

Every patient had mismatch repair deficiency by PCR or immunohistochemistry. The TCR-sequenced patients were a few responders to pembrolizumab. Germline CDR1 and CDR2: LGHNA and YSLEER. Trimming cost V 1 base and J 2 bases, with 9 bases left between them. The CDR3 sequence is 15 residues long. The protocol was immunoSEQ multiplex PCR, while the TCRdb copy is restricted to in-frame clones and leaves out a portion. The sample includes around 120,000 clones, about 86% of them seen just once. Sequenced material: peripheral blood, taken 44 weeks after starting pembrolizumab. The chain recombines TRBV4-3 with TRBJ1-3; D unresolved. This receptor was taken from an adult with mismatch repair-deficient cancer. CDR3 in amino acids: CASSQVIKAGNTIYF. CDR3 nucleotide sequence: TGCGCCAGCAGCCAAGTCATCAAGGCTGGAAACACCATATATTTT.